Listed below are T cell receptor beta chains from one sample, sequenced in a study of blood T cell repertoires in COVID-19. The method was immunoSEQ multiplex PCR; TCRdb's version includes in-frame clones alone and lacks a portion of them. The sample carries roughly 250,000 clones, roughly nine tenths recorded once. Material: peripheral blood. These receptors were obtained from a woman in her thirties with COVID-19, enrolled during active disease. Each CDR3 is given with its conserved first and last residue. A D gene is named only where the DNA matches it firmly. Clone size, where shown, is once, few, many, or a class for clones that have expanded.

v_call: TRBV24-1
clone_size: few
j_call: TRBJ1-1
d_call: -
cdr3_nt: TGTGCCACCAGTGACACCGGGCGGGGGACTGAAGCTTTCTTT
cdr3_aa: CATSDTGRGTEAFF

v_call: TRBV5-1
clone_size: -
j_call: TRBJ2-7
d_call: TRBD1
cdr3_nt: TGCGCCAGCAGCTACACAGGGGTAATGAACGAGCAGTACTTC
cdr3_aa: CASSYTGVMNEQYF

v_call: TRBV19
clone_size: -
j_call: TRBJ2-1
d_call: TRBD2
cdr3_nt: TGTGCCAGTAGTACCTTAGAGCGGGGGGGCCTAGATGAGCAGTTCTTC
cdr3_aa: CASSTLERGGLDEQFF

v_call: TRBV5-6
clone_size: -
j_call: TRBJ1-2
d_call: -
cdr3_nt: TGTGCCAGCAGCTCTTTGGCATCCTCCTATGGCTACACCTTC
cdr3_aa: CASSSLASSYGYTF

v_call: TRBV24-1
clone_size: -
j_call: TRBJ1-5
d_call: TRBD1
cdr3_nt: TGTGCCACCAGTGATTCCCGGGACAGGGGGCAGCCCCAGCATTTT
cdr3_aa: CATSDSRDRGQPQHF

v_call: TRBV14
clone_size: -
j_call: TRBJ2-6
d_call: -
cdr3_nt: TGTGCCAGCAGCCAAGGACATATTACTGGGGCCAACGTCCTGACTTTC
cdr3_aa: CASSQGHITGANVLTF

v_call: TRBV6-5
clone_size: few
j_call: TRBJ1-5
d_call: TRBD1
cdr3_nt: TGTGCCAGCTGGCCCACAGGGGAAGCAAATCAGCCCCAGCATTTT
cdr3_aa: CASWPTGEANQPQHF

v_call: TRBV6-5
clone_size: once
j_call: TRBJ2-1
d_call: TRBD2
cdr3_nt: TGTGCCAGCAGTTTTAGCGGGGGGGCCCTTAATGAGCAGTTCTTC
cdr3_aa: CASSFSGGALNEQFF

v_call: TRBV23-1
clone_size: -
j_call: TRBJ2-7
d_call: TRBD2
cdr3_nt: TGCGCCAGCAGTCATCCGCCTAGCGGGGGGACCTACGAGCAGTACTTC
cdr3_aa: CASSHPPSGGTYEQYF

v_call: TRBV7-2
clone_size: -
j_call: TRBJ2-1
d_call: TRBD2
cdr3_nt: TGTGCCAGCAGCGATATTCTTCCGGGACTAGTAGTCTTC
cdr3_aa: CASSDILPGLVVF

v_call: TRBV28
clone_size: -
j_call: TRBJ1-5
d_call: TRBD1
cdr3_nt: TGTGCCAGCAGTCTAGACAGGGGTGGCGTAGGGCCCCAGCATTTT
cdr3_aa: CASSLDRGGVGPQHF

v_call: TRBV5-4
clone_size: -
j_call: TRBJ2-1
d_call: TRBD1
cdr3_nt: TGTGCCAGCAGCCGAGGACAGGGGCTCTATGAGCAGTTCTTC
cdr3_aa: CASSRGQGLYEQFF

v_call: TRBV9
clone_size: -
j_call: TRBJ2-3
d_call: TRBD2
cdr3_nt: TGTGCCAGCAGCGAAGCGGGGTGGGCAGATACGCAGTATTTT
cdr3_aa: CASSEAGWADTQYF

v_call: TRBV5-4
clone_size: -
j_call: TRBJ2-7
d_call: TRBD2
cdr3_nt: TGTGCCAGCAGCCGGGGGACTAGGGCCTACGAGCAGTACTTC
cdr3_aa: CASSRGTRAYEQYF

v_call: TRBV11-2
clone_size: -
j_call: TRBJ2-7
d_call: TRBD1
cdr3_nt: TGTGCCAGTCGGGACAGCCCCTACGAGCAGTACTTC
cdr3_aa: CASRDSPYEQYF

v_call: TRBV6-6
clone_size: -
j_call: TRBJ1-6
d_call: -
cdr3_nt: TGTGCCAGCAGTTACTCGAGTTTCCAAACCCTCCACTTT
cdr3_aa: CASSYSSFQTLHF

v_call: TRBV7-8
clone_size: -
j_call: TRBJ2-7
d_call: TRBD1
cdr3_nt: TGTGCCAGCAGCCGTTGGACAGGGAGCTCCTACGAGCAGTACTTC
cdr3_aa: CASSRWTGSSYEQYF

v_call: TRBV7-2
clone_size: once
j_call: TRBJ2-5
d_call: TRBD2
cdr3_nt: TGTGCCAGCAGCTTAAATTCGGGGGGGCCCACGGAGACCCAGTACTTC
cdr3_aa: CASSLNSGGPTETQYF

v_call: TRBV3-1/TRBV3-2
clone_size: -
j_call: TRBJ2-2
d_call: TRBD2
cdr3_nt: TGTGCCAGCAGCCGCAGACTAGCGGGTCGAAACGAGGCCGGGGAGCTGTTTTTT
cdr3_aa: CASSRRLAGRNEAGELFF

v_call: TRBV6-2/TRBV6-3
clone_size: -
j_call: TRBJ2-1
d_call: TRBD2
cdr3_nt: TGTGCCAGCAGTTACTCTCCGTCTAGCGGGGAGAAAAATGAGCAGTTCTTC
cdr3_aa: CASSYSPSSGEKNEQFF

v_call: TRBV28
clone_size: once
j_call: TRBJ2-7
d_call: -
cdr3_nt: TGTGCCAGCAGGGGGCAGTCCTACGAGCAGTACTTC
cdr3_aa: CASRGQSYEQYF

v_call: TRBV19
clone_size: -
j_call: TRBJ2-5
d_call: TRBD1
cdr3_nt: TGTGCCAGTGGGGCAGGGGGCGTAGAGACCCAGTACTTC
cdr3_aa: CASGAGGVETQYF

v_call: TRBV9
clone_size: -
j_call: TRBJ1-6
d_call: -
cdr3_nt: TGTGCCAGCAGCGTAGGGGGAGGTGAATATTCACCCCTCCACTTT
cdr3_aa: CASSVGGGEYSPLHF

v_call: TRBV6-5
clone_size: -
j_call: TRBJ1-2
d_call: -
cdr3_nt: TGTGCCCATCACCCCGGGGGTAACTATGGCTACACCTTC
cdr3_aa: CAHHPGGNYGYTF

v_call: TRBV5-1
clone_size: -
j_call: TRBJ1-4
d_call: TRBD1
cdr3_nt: TGCGCCAGCAGGCGACAGGGGCAAAATGAAAAACTGTTTTTT
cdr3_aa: CASRRQGQNEKLFF

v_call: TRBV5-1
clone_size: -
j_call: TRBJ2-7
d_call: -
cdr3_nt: TGCGCCAGCAGCTTGGACAGACCCCCCTACGAGCAGTACTTC
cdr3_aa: CASSLDRPPYEQYF